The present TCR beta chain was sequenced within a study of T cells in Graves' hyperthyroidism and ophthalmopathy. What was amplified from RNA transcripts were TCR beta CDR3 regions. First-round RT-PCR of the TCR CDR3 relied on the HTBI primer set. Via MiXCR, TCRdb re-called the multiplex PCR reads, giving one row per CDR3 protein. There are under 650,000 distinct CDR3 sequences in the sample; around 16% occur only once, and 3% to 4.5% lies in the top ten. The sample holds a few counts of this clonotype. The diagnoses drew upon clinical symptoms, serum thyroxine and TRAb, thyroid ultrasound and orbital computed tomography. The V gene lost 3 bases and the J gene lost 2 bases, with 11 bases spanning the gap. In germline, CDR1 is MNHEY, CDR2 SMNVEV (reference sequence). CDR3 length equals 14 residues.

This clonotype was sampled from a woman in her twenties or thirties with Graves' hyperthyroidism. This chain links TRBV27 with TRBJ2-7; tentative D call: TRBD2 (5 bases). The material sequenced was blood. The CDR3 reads CASSFLSEAYEQYF. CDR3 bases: TGTGCCAGCAGTTTCCTTTCGGAGGCCTACGAGCAGTACTTC.